This T cell receptor (beta chain) was identified during a study of blood T cell repertoires in COVID-19. On the study more broadly: Some COVID-19 samples were acute and others convalescent; all came from the United States, Italy and Spain. In each case, the material was cDNA or gDNA derived from T cells, B-cell-depleted T cells, or PBMCs.

Seattle patient enrollment occurred during active infection, with longitudinal follow-up thereafter. V was pared by 8 bases and J by 3 bases, with 13 bases between. From germline, CDR1 is SNHLY and CDR2 FYNNEI. The CDR3 has 13 amino acids. Source study methods: Reference gene primer amplification gave estimated nucleated cell counts. Assay: immunoSEQ multiplex PCR; the TCRdb copy retains only in-frame clones and omits some. Clonal size and the V and J genes are those of that table, whereas D and trimming came from the DNA. There are 100,000 to 150,000 clones in the sample; about 92% occur only once, and about 4.6% lies in the top ten.

The material sequenced was peripheral blood. This receptor was taken from a man aged 55 to 70 with COVID-19, enrolled during active disease. The J gene is TRBJ1-2, the V gene TRBV2, with D possibly matching TRBD1 (5 bases). CDR3 nucleotides: TGTGCCAGCTTGGGGGAGGTAGACTATGGCTACACCTTC. This encodes CASLGEVDYGYTF. Based on the CDR3 plus reference TRBV2 and TRBJ1-2, the full variable domain is EPEVTQTPSHQVTQMGQEVILRCVPISNHLYFYWYRQILGQKVEFLVSFYNNEISEKSEIFDDQFSVERPDGSNFTLKIRSTKLEDSAMYFCASLGEVDYGYTFGSGTRLTVV.